The 19 T cell receptor beta chains given below trace back to one sample, sequenced in a study of T cells in Graves' hyperthyroidism and ophthalmopathy. Template material for amplifying TCR beta CDR3 regions consisted of RNA transcripts. HTBI primers were employed in a first-round RT-PCR of the TCR CDR3. TCRdb itself ran the multiplex PCR reads through MiXCR, one entry per CDR3 protein. The table has 300,000 to 450,000 distinct CDR3 sequences, around a sixth seen once; the top ten hold around 15%. Sequencing input: blood. Receptor source: a woman aged 40 to 50 with Graves' ophthalmopathy.

Ten or more counts support this clonotype. The chain combines TRBV12-3 or TRBV12-4 with TRBJ2-7, with a tentative D call TRBD1 (5 bases). The CDR3 loop spans 14 amino acids. Trimming left V 1 base short and J 3 bases short, with 10 bases between. CDR3 sequence: CASSLGGRFYEQYF. The CDR3 nucleotides are TGTGCCAGCAGTTTAGGGGGCAGGTTCTACGAGCAGTACTTC.

This clonotype was observed many times. This chain connects TRBV6-5 to TRBJ2-6; no firm D call. Trimming removed 0 bases at V and 8 bases at J, with 14 bases between. The CDR3 is made up of 16 amino acids. Germline CDR1 and CDR2: MNHEY and SVGAGI. The DNA of the CDR3 is TGTGCCAGCAGTTACTCGATAGTAATGTTGACCAACGTCCTGACTTTC. This encodes CASSYSIVMLTNVLTF.

This clonotype was detected many times. The chain is built from TRBV29-1 and TRBJ2-7, with D possibly TRBD2 on 6 matching bases. This CDR3 spans 13 amino acids. Germline V gene sequence: CDR1 SQVTM, CDR2 ANQGSEA. The germline V and J ends were trimmed by 3 bases and 3 bases, with 12 bases remaining between them. The CDR3 sequence is CSVEESGSYEQYF. CDR3 DNA: TGCAGCGTTGAGGAATCCGGGAGCTACGAGCAGTACTTC.

As to this clonotype: The junction shows a germline mismatch at one end, possibly a read error. The DNA of the CDR3 is TGTGCCAACAGGGGTTTAGCCGAGCAGTGCTTC. This sequence encodes CANRGLAEQCF. This chain links TRBV28 with TRBJ2-7, with 7 bases matching TRBD1. This CDR3 comprises 11 residues. Germline V gene sequence: CDR1 MDHEN, CDR2 SYDVKM.

This clonotype was recorded at least ten times. This chain joins TRBV4-3 and TRBJ1-6, with a possible D match to TRBD1 (5 bases). V lost 4 bases to trimming and J lost 6 bases, with 13 bases between them. CDR3 length: 15 amino acids. Germline lookup yields CDR1 LGHNA and CDR2 YSLEER. CDR3 in amino acids: CASSRYLGGNSPLHF. In DNA form, the CDR3 reads TGCGCCAGCAGCCGATATCTGGGGGGTAATTCACCCCTCCACTTT.

At least ten counts were recorded for this clonotype. This rearrangement joins TRBV28 to TRBJ1-1; D is unclear. The CDR3 extends over 12 amino acids. V was pared by 2 bases and J by 7 bases, with 8 bases between. Looked up from germline, CDR1 is MDHEN and CDR2 is SYDVKM. The CDR3 region has the DNA TGTGCCAGCAGTTTAGGAGGGCGTGAAGCTTTCTTT. It encodes CASSLGGREAFF.

This clonotype was seen ten or more times. The chain recombines TRBV2 with TRBJ2-7; D remains unclear. Deletions cut 5 bases from V and 1 base from J, with 9 bases between. This CDR3 comprises 13 residues. CDR1 is SNHLY, CDR2 FYNNEI, per germline. The CDR3 loop is CASSPPSSYEQYF. The CDR3, as DNA: TGTGCCAGCAGTCCTCCTAGTTCCTACGAGCAGTACTTC.

This clonotype was counted only a few times. The chain joins TRBV18 to TRBJ2-2; D is unclear. V lost 3 bases and J 4 bases, leaving 9 bases between the germline ends. Germline V lookup: CDR1 KGHSH, CDR2 LQKENI. CDR3 length: 14 amino acids. The chain's CDR3 is CASSPAASTGELFF. The CDR3 DNA sequence: TGTGCCAGCTCACCTGCGGCCTCCACCGGGGAGCTGTTTTTT.

The table lists this clonotype with many counts. The chain couples TRBV2 to TRBJ2-7, with TRBD1 matching 7 bases. Germline-derived CDR1 and CDR2 are SNHLY and FYNNEI. The CDR3 is 14 residues long. Trimming took 4 bases from V and 3 from J; bases not matched to a gene: 6. CDR3 sequence (DNA): TGTGCCAGCAGTGCTGCAGGGGGTGGCTACGAGCAGTACTTC. Translation: CASSAAGGGYEQYF.

The chain combines TRBV6-1 with TRBJ1-2, with 8 bases that match TRBD1. The germline V gene has CDR1 MNHNS and CDR2 SASEGT. V trimming: 6 bases; J trimming: 7 bases; junction bases outside the gene matches: 10. This CDR3 is 14 amino acids long. The CDR3, as DNA: TGTGCCAGCAGCCTAAGACAGGGGAGGACTGGCTACACCTTC. Residues: CASSLRQGRTGYTF.

There are many counts of this clonotype. This chain links TRBV6-2 or TRBV6-3 with TRBJ2-7; D ambiguous. Germline V gene sequence: CDR1 MNHEY, CDR2 SVGEGT. The CDR3 loop spans 13 amino acids. With 6 bases removed from V and 0 bases from J, the gap between germline ends came to 9 bases. CDR3 sequence: CASSSYRSYEQYF. Written as DNA, the CDR3 is TGTGCCAGCAGCTCCTACCGCTCCTACGAGCAGTACTTC.

The chain is built from TRBV6-2 or TRBV6-3 and TRBJ2-2, with unresolved D. In germline, CDR1 is MNHEY, CDR2 SVGEGT. The CDR3 is 16 amino acids. V lost 3 bases and J 0 bases, leaving 11 bases between the germline ends. The CDR3 nucleotides are TGTGCCAGCAGTTATCGGATAAATCCGAACACCGGGGAGCTGTTTTTT. It specifies CASSYRINPNTGELFF.

There are many counts of this clonotype. The gene calls are TRBV6-1 and TRBJ1-1; 7 bases align to TRBD1. Germline lookup yields CDR1 MNHNS and CDR2 SASEGT. V dropped 9 bases and J dropped 2; count of bases not matched to a gene: 12. This CDR3 has 15 amino acids. The chain's CDR3 is CASPQGDRPNTEAFF. The CDR3 coding sequence is TGTGCCAGTCCGCAAGGGGACAGACCTAACACTGAAGCTTTCTTT.

The V call is TRBV12-3 or TRBV12-4, the J call TRBJ1-1, with TRBD1 matching over 10 bases. V shed 5 bases and J 3 bases; nucleotides not matched to a gene: 12. The CDR3 has 17 amino acids. The CDR3 bases are TGTGCCAGCAGTGGGGACAGGGGCTTGGGTCTGGACACTGAAGCTTTCTTT. Translated, it gives CASSGDRGLGLDTEAFF.

The chain carries TRBV28 and TRBJ1-1; D remains unclear. Trimming cost V 2 bases and J 4 bases, with 14 bases left between them. This CDR3 comprises 15 residues. Germline V gives CDR1 MDHEN, CDR2 SYDVKM. Here the CDR3 reads CASSLTRRGGTEAFF. The CDR3 DNA reads as TGTGCCAGCAGTTTAACCCGCCGAGGCGGCACTGAAGCTTTCTTT. Full variable domain (rest looked up from reference TRBV28 and TRBJ1-1): DVKVTQSSRYLVKRTGEKVFLECVQDMDHENMFWYRQDPGLGLRLIYFSYDVKMKEKGDIPEGYSVSREKKERFSLILESASTNQTSMYLCASSLTRRGGTEAFFGQGTRLTVV.

This clonotype was counted between two and nine times. A read error may be the cause here, since a much bigger clone is one base away. The CDR3 DNA reads TGTGCCTGGGGTGCTACAGTCAATCAGCCCCAGCATTTT. Translating gives CAWGATVNQPQHF. V usage is TRBV30 and J usage is TRBJ1-5; the D is unclear. Germline CDR1 reads GTSNPN; CDR2 reads SVGIG (reference sequence). This CDR3 is built from 13 residues. The V and J ends lost 5 bases and 3 bases respectively, with 11 bases between them.

This clonotype was recorded at least ten times. The J gene is TRBJ1-2, the V gene TRBV7-2, with 8 nucleotides matching TRBD1. The CDR3 spans 17 residues. CDR1 is SGHTA, CDR2 FQGNSA, per germline. Trimming at V came to 5 bases and at J to 5 bases, leaving 16 bases not matched to a gene. CDR3 region: CASSKVGQVASEYGYTF. The CDR3 nucleotides are TGTGCCAGCAGCAAAGTGGGACAGGTGGCGTCGGAATATGGCTACACCTTC.

This clonotype showed up many times. The rearrangement links TRBV6-1 to TRBJ2-6; D may be TRBD2 (5 bases). V was clipped by 1 base and J by 2 bases, with 18 bases between them. CDR1 and CDR2 from the germline V gene are MNHNS and SASEGT. The CDR3 contains 19 residues. For the CDR3, the DNA is TGTGCCAGCAGTGAAGAGAAAATGGGAGTGTTCCCTGGGGCCAACGTCCTGACTTTC. This encodes CASSEEKMGVFPGANVLTF.

This clonotype appeared many times. This chain joins TRBV20-1 and TRBJ2-7; 7 bases agree with TRBD2. The V segment lost 2 bases and the J segment 4 bases; nucleotides outside the gene matches: 11. The CDR3 loop spans 15 amino acids. CDR1 and CDR2 from the germline V gene are DFQATT and SNEGSKA (reference sequence). CDR3 nucleotides: TGCAGTGCTAGAAGGGCTAGCGGAACCCATTACGAGCAGTACTTC. Amino acids: CSARRASGTHYEQYF.